This T cell receptor beta chain was captured by sequencing in a study of blood T cell repertoires in COVID-19. The overall study: Acute and convalescent COVID-19 specimens originated in the United States, Italy and Spain.

How the authors handled the data: For nucleated cells, counts were estimated from reference gene primer amplification. Method: immunoSEQ multiplex PCR; TCRdb's copy keeps in-frame clones and lacks some. That table furnishes V, J and clone size, whereas the DNA furnished D and trimming. The sample carries around 300,000 clones, 86% recorded once. The V end was cut by 6 bases, the J end by 3 bases, with 15 bases between. The length of the CDR3 is 15 residues. Germline-derived CDR1 and CDR2 are MNHEY and SMNVEV (reference sequence). The source of this sequence is a woman younger than 45 with active or convalescent COVID-19. J is TRBJ2-1 and V is TRBV27; TRBD1 is a possible D gene (5 bases). The sequencing sample was made of peripheral blood. The DNA of the CDR3 is TGTGCCAGCAGGAAAGACAGATCCTTCTACAATGAGCAGTTCTTC. This encodes CASRKDRSFYNEQFF.